The clone carrying this TCR beta chain was observed at least ten times. Its antigen is as yet unknown. This sample stems from a study of molecular identifiers for immune sequencing clone quantification. Findings and caveats of the study: Among under 1.1 million naive cells, spiked Jurkat TCR RNA from a single cell was reportedly detectable. Clones that exceeded 20 RNA copies held over 99% of effector molecules, yet under 1% in naive cells.

Germline values: CDR1 SGHAT, CDR2 FQNNGV. The CDR3 consists of 11 residues. The V gene lost 1 base and the J gene lost 6 bases, with 4 bases spanning the gap. Sorting isolated naive CD8 T cells as CD8+CD4-CCR7+CD45RA+ events. With listed TCR primers and previously described methods, bulk TCR libraries were prepared. Using its own MiXCR run on the PCR reads, TCRdb lists one record per CDR3 protein. The data contain 68,000 or so distinct CDR3 sequences, around a sixth of them singletons. The TCR was taken from a human donor in good health. Some libraries in this study had Jurkat cell RNA spiked in. The chain couples TRBV11-2 to TRBJ2-7, with D hard to call. The sample taken for sequencing was naive CD8+ T cells from blood, with Jurkat cell RNA spiked in. This sample's subset: FACS-sorted CD8+CD4-CCR7+CD45RA+ naive T cells. The CDR3 spells CASSLGPEQYF. The CDR3 DNA reads TGTGCCAGCAGCTTAGGTCCCGAGCAGTACTTC.